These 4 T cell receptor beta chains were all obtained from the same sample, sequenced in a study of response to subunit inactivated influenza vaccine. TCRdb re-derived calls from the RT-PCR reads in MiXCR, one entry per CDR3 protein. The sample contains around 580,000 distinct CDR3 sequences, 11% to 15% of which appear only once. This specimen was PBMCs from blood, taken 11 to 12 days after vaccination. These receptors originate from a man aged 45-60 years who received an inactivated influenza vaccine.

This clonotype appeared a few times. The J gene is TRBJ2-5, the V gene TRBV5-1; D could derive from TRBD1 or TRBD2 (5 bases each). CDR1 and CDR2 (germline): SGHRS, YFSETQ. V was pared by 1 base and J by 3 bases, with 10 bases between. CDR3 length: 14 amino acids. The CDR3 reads CASSLPGTEETQYF. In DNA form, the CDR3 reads TGCGCCAGCAGCTTGCCAGGGACGGAAGAGACCCAGTACTTC.

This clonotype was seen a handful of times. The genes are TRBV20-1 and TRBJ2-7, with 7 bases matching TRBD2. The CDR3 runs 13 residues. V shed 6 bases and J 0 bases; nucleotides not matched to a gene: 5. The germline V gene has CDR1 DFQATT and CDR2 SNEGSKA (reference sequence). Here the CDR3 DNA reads TGCAGTGCAGATCTAGCGGTCTCCTACGAGCAGTACTTC. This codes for CSADLAVSYEQYF.

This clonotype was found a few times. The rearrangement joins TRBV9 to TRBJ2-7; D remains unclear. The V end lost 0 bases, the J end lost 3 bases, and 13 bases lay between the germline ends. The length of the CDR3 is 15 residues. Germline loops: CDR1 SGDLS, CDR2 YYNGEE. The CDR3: CASSVGWGYSYEQYF. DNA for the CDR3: TGTGCCAGCAGCGTAGGCTGGGGATACAGCTACGAGCAGTACTTC.

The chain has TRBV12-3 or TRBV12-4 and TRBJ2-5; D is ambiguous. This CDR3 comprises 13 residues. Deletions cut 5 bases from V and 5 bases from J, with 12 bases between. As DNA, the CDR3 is TGTGCCAGCAGTGCCCCTTTGGGGGAGACCCAGTACTTC. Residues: CASSAPLGETQYF.